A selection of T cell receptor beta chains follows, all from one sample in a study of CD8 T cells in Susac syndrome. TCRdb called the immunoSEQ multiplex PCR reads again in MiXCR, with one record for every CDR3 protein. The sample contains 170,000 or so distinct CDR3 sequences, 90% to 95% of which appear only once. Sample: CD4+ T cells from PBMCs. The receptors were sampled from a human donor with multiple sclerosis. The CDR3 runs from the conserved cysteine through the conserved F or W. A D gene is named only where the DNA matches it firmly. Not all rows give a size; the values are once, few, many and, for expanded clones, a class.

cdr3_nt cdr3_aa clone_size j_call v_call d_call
TGTGCCAGCAGCTTTACGCTAGTCTCGAACACCGGGGAGCTGTTTTTT CASSFTLVSNTGELFF once TRBJ2-2 TRBV5-6 NA
TGTGCCAGCAGCTTAGGTCCTGGCAATGAAGCTTTCTTT CASSLGPGNEAFF NA TRBJ1-1 TRBV7-9 NA
TGTGCCAGCTCAGATGCCTATAGCACAGATACGCAGTATTTT CASSDAYSTDTQYF NA TRBJ2-3 TRBV18 NA
TGTGCCACCAGCAGGGGGGACAGCCAAGAGACCCAGTACTTC CATSRGDSQETQYF NA TRBJ2-5 TRBV15 TRBD1
TGTGCCAGCAGCCGTGGGGGGCGCAGCTATGGCTACACCTTC CASSRGGRSYGYTF NA TRBJ1-2 TRBV28 NA
TGTGCCAGCAGTTATGGGCCGAATCCTAATCAGCCCCAGCATTTT CASSYGPNPNQPQHF once TRBJ1-5 TRBV6-5 NA
TGTGCCAGCAGCAGACAGGGAGTCAGCACTGAAGCTTTCTTT CASSRQGVSTEAFF NA TRBJ1-1 TRBV7-2 TRBD1
TGTGCCAGCAGTTCCGGGGACAGGGGACGGACAACTAATGAAAAACTGTTTTTT CASSSGDRGRTTNEKLFF NA TRBJ1-4 TRBV6-2/TRBV6-3 TRBD1
TGTGCCAGCTCACCTTCGGGGGAATACGAGCAGTACTTC CASSPSGEYEQYF NA TRBJ2-7 TRBV18 NA
TGCGCCAGCAGCTTGCAGACGGGGCCAGATACGCAGTATTTT CASSLQTGPDTQYF NA TRBJ2-3 TRBV5-1 NA
TGTGCCAGCTCCGGGGGGGAAGAAACGCAGTATTTT CASSGGEETQYF once TRBJ2-3 TRBV9 TRBD2
TGTGCCAGCAGCTCGGACAGGGGGGCAGACATGAACACTGAAGCTTTCTTT CASSSDRGADMNTEAFF once TRBJ1-1 TRBV7-9 TRBD1
TGTGCCAGCAGCAGTGGAGGAGGCTACACCTTC CASSSGGGYTF NA TRBJ1-2 TRBV7-9 NA
TGTGCCAGCAGTGAAGGAGGGGATGGCTACACCTTC CASSEGGDGYTF NA TRBJ1-2 TRBV2 NA
TGTGCCACAGGGTCCAGGAGCACCGGGGAGCTGTTTTTT CATGSRSTGELFF NA TRBJ2-2 TRBV24-1 NA
TGCGCCAGCAGCCCGATATTGAGCAATCAGCCCCAGCATTTT CASSPILSNQPQHF NA TRBJ1-5 TRBV4-3 NA
TGCGCCAGCAGTGAGTCGGGGGCAAAGACCCAGTACTTC CASSESGAKTQYF NA TRBJ2-5 TRBV10-1 NA
TGTGCCAGCAGCCCGATTGGACTAGCGGGTGAGCAGTTCTTC CASSPIGLAGEQFF NA TRBJ2-1 TRBV11-2 TRBD2
TGTGCCAGCAGCCAAGGGGCAGGGACTATGAACACTGAAGCTTTCTTT CASSQGAGTMNTEAFF NA TRBJ1-1 TRBV4-2 NA
TGTGCCAGCAGCTTAATTTCCTTCGGGGAGCTGTTTTTT CASSLISFGELFF NA TRBJ2-2 TRBV7-3 NA
TGCAGCGTCGATGCGGGTGAAAAACTGTTTTTT CSVDAGEKLFF NA TRBJ1-4 TRBV29-1 NA
TGTGCCAGCAGCCCCTTCGGGAGAGGGTCTACAGGCAATGAGCAGTTCTTC CASSPFGRGSTGNEQFF NA TRBJ2-1 TRBV3-1 NA
TGTGCCAGCTCACCTGGGGACAGGGAGAACTACGAGCAGTACTTC CASSPGDRENYEQYF NA TRBJ2-7 TRBV18 TRBD1
TGTGCCAGCAGCCAGGGGCTCGGACAGGTTAAAGGGACCCAGTACTTC CASSQGLGQVKGTQYF NA TRBJ2-5 TRBV3-1 TRBD1
TGTGCCAGCAGACGTGGACCTCCGGGACTAGCTCCCACAGATACGCAGTATTTT CASRRGPPGLAPTDTQYF NA TRBJ2-3 TRBV6-1 TRBD2
TGCGCCAGCAGCACGGGACTAGCGGGGGGTGTCGTGTTCTTC CASSTGLAGGVVFF NA TRBJ2-1 TRBV5-1 TRBD2
TGTGCCAGCAGTTTAGAACTAGCGGGGGGCACCGGGGAGCTGTTTTTT CASSLELAGGTGELFF NA TRBJ2-2 TRBV12-3/TRBV12-4 TRBD2
TGTGCCAGCAGGTCCCATCAGGGTAACTATGGCTACACCTTC CASRSHQGNYGYTF NA TRBJ1-2 TRBV12-3/TRBV12-4 NA
TGTGCCAGTAGTATGTCTAGCGGGTACCAAGAGACCCAGTACTTC CASSMSSGYQETQYF NA TRBJ2-5 TRBV19 TRBD2
TGCGCCAGCAGCCTTGGAAGCACAGATACGGGTACGCAGTATTTT CASSLGSTDTGTQYF NA TRBJ2-3 TRBV5-1 NA
TGTGCCAGTACCCCGGTGGCCGCTCAACGGCCCCAGCATTTT CASTPVAAQRPQHF NA TRBJ1-5 TRBV19 NA
TGTGCCAGCATTGGTGGGAATCAGCCCCAGCATTTT CASIGGNQPQHF NA TRBJ1-5 TRBV28 NA
TGTGCCAGCAGCAATGGACTAGCGGGGGGGTCTGGCACAGATACGCAGTATTTT CASSNGLAGGSGTDTQYF NA TRBJ2-3 TRBV7-2 TRBD2
TGTGCCAGCAGCCAAGATAGCAACAGGGACTACAATGAGCAGTTCTTC CASSQDSNRDYNEQFF NA TRBJ2-1 TRBV3-1 NA
TGCGCCAGCAGCCAAGATCTAGCGACATACAATGAGCAGTTCTTC CASSQDLATYNEQFF NA TRBJ2-1 TRBV4-3 NA